Each of the 20 T cell receptor beta chains below was sequenced from the same sample in a study of blood T cells in healthy people across ages. Using a J-beta primer mix together with a sample-barcoded 5' primer, a second PCR was run for about 6 to 11 cycles. TCRdb ran MiXCR on the 5' RACE reads and lists one entry per CDR3 protein. The table has 540,000 or so distinct CDR3 sequences, 25% to 30% seen once; the top ten hold less than 20%. The sequencing input was blood. The receptors were gathered from a woman in her seventies in good health.

This chain joins TRBV9 and TRBJ1-1, with TRBD1 identical over 7 bases. The V segment lost 4 bases and the J segment 7 bases; nucleotides outside the gene matches: 13. The germline gives CDR1 SGDLS, CDR2 YYNGEE. The CDR3 consists of 15 residues. CDR3 sequence: CASSLRSAGGHEAFF. For the CDR3, the DNA is TGTGCCAGCAGCCTTCGTTCGGCAGGGGGACATGAAGCTTTCTTT.

The chain couples TRBV29-1 to TRBJ2-7; 7 bases align to TRBD1. Losses at the gene ends were 3 bases for V and 2 bases for J; bases not matched to a gene: 7. CDR3 length: 14 residues. The germline V gene has CDR1 SQVTM and CDR2 ANQGSEA. This CDR3 is CSVEETGHPYEQYF. The CDR3 nucleotides read TGCAGCGTTGAGGAGACAGGGCACCCCTACGAGCAGTACTTC.

This chain links TRBV12-3 or TRBV12-4 with TRBJ2-7; D remains ambiguous. V lost 1 base and J 4 bases, leaving 11 bases between the germline ends. The CDR3 loop spans 14 amino acids. The CDR3 loop is CASSLGNGPYEQYF. In DNA form, the CDR3 reads TGTGCCAGCAGTTTAGGCAACGGCCCTTACGAGCAGTACTTC.

The sample holds a few counts of this clonotype. One end of the junction is discordant with germline, which a read error may explain. The V and J genes are TRBV7-9 and TRBJ2-6; 7 bases match TRBD1. Germline V CDR1 and CDR2: SEHNR, FQNEAQ (reference sequence). The CDR3 is 15 amino acids. The CDR3 reads CTSSHTGAGANVLTF. As DNA, the CDR3 is TGTACCAGCAGTCATACAGGGGCTGGGGCCAACGTCCTGACTTTC.

The chain carries TRBV27 and TRBJ2-1; D remains ambiguous. V shed 5 bases and J shed 5 bases, with 13 bases lying between them. Per the germline V gene, CDR1 is MNHEY and CDR2 is SMNVEV (reference sequence). The CDR3 runs to 14 residues. The CDR3 protein is CASSPNNRDNEQFF. CDR3 DNA sequence: TGTGCCAGCAGTCCCAACAATAGGGACAATGAGCAGTTCTTC.

The chain employs TRBV20-1 and TRBJ1-2; possible D gene TRBD1, 5 bases. Deletions cut 0 bases from V and 8 bases from J, with 16 bases between. Germline V CDR1 and CDR2: DFQATT, SNEGSKA (reference sequence). This CDR3 is 14 amino acids long. The CDR3 DNA is TGCAGTGCTAGAGACAGGGCCGTAAAGGACGGCTACACCTTC. This encodes CSARDRAVKDGYTF.

This clonotype was recorded a few times. The chain is built from TRBV24-1 and TRBJ2-1, with a tentative D call TRBD2 (6 bases). This CDR3 contains 16 residues. Between the trimmed V and J ends, which lost 5 bases and 5 bases, there was a span of 18 bases. In germline, CDR1 is KGHDR, CDR2 SFDVKD. The CDR3 spells CATSAQGRTSNNEQFF. CDR3 nucleotide sequence: TGTGCCACCAGTGCCCAGGGACGAACTAGCAACAATGAGCAGTTCTTC.

The chain links TRBV7-2 to TRBJ2-3; tentative D call: TRBD2 (6 bases). Trimming shortened V by 5 bases and J by 1 base, and 16 bases separated the two germline ends. CDR3 length: 16 amino acids. Looked up from germline, CDR1 is SGHTA and CDR2 is FQGNSA. The CDR3 coding sequence is TGTGCCAGCAGCCGAGGACTATCCATGGGCACAGATACGCAGTATTTT. This sequence encodes CASSRGLSMGTDTQYF.

This clonotype was observed once. The chain links TRBV12-3 or TRBV12-4 to TRBJ1-5; no reliable D call. Deletions cut 6 bases from V and 7 bases from J, with 13 bases between. The CDR3 has 13 residues. The CDR3 loop is CASRPQGPQPQHF. In nucleotides, the CDR3 is TGTGCCAGCAGACCCCAAGGGCCCCAGCCCCAGCATTTT.

The V call is TRBV5-1, the J call TRBJ2-1; D is undetermined. Trimming pared 2 bases from V and 6 bases from J, leaving 9 bases between. CDR1 SGHRS and CDR2 YFSETQ come from the germline V gene. CDR3 length equals 13 residues. DNA of the CDR3: TGCGCCAGCAGCTTAACTCCGCTCAATGAGCAGTTCTTC. Translated: CASSLTPLNEQFF.

Of note for this clonotype: A read error may account for a junction end that differs from germline. The V and J genes are TRBV13 and TRBJ2-5, with D hard to call. CDR1 and CDR2 (germline): PRHDT, FYEKMQ (reference sequence). The CDR3 contains 11 residues. For the CDR3, the DNA is TGTACCAGCAGCTTCCAAGAGACCCAGTACTTC. It translates to CTSSFQETQYF.

This clonotype was seen a handful of times. This chain joins TRBV5-1 and TRBJ1-1, with a tentative D call TRBD1 (5 bases). With 5 bases removed from V and 1 base from J, the gap between germline ends came to 12 bases. CDR1 and CDR2 from the germline V gene are SGHRS and YFSETQ. The CDR3 sequence is 14 residues long. CDR3 in amino acids: CASRGNTGNTEAFF. CDR3 nucleotide sequence: TGCGCCAGCAGGGGGAATACAGGGAACACTGAAGCTTTCTTT.

The chain couples TRBV7-2 to TRBJ1-3, with D perhaps matching TRBD1 (5 bases). V lost 4 bases and J lost 4, with 17 bases in between. The CDR3 runs 16 residues. Germline V gene sequence: CDR1 SGHTA, CDR2 FQGNSA. The chain's CDR3 is CASSSLTGTTGNTIYF. In DNA form, the CDR3 reads TGTGCCAGCAGCTCGCTGACCGGGACTACCGGAAACACCATATATTTT.

This chain connects TRBV27 to TRBJ2-7; D remains unclear. CDR3 length: 13 amino acids. In germline, CDR1 is MNHEY, CDR2 SMNVEV (reference sequence). With 5 bases removed from V and 2 bases from J, the gap between germline ends came to 10 bases. The DNA of the CDR3 is TGTGCCAGCAGTGCCCCGCTTGCCTACGAGCAGTACTTC. This encodes CASSAPLAYEQYF.

The rearrangement joins TRBV12-3 or TRBV12-4 to TRBJ2-3; TRBD1 matches at 9 bases. V lost 6 bases, J lost 1 base, and 5 bases stayed unmatched. The CDR3 totals 15 residues. The CDR3 DNA is TGTGCCAGCAGAGGACAGGGGTTTGGCACAGATACGCAGTATTTT. The encoded protein is CASRGQGFGTDTQYF.

The chain couples TRBV7-8 to TRBJ1-2, with D possibly TRBD1 on 5 matching bases. With 4 bases removed from V and 8 bases from J, the gap between germline ends came to 14 bases. The CDR3 is 13 amino acids. In germline, CDR1 is SGHVS, CDR2 FQNEAQ. CDR3 region: CASSSLAGFGYTF. As DNA, the CDR3 is TGTGCCAGCAGCTCCTTGGCAGGGTTCGGCTACACCTTC.

The chain couples TRBV6-1 to TRBJ2-4; D perhaps matches TRBD1 (6 bases). CDR1 is MNHNS, CDR2 SASEGT, per germline. CDR3 length equals 16 residues. Trimming took off 4 bases at V and 4 bases at J, with 17 bases between the two ends. CDR3 in amino acids: CASSGSKTGPKNIQYF. The CDR3 bases are TGTGCCAGCAGTGGCTCCAAGACAGGACCAAAAAACATTCAGTACTTC.

Here the CDR3 DNA reads TGTGCCAGCAGCTTATTTCGAGGGGCTGGCGAGCAGTACTTC. It is translated as CASSLFRGAGEQYF. The chain has TRBV7-8 and TRBJ2-7, with D perhaps matching TRBD1 or TRBD2 (5 bases each). Germline CDR1 and CDR2: SGHVS and FQNEAQ. The CDR3 runs to 14 residues. Trimming stripped 2 bases from V and 6 bases from J, with 14 bases between.

The chain joins TRBV6-5 to TRBJ2-5, with D possibly TRBD2 on 6 matching bases. The CDR3 has 14 amino acids. The V gene lost 2 bases and the J gene lost 3 bases, with 10 bases spanning the gap. The V gene's germline CDR1 is MNHEY and CDR2 SVGAGI. CDR3 DNA: TGTGCCAGCAGTTACGGGTCTAGCGAAGAGACCCAGTACTTC. Translation: CASSYGSSEETQYF.

The chain employs TRBV6-5 and TRBJ2-3; 7 bases align to TRBD1. The germline V gene encodes CDR1 MNHEY and CDR2 SVGAGI. Germline trimming cut 6 bases from V and 7 bases from J; bases unmatched to any gene: 13. This CDR3 is built from 15 residues. CDR3: CASSSRRTGRYTQYF. CDR3 bases: TGTGCCAGCAGCTCGCGTCGGACAGGACGGTATACGCAGTATTTT.